The 22 T cell receptor beta chains reported below all come from one sample, sequenced in a study of Ad26.COV2.S vaccination and SARS-CoV-2 variants. Profiled with immunoSEQ multiplex PCR; TCRdb holds only in-frame clones, not every one. The sample yields about 330,000 clones, about 90% seen once. Treatment noted: approximately 18 received Ad26.COV2.S at low or high dose, single or two shots; about 5 received placebo; per-sample allocation not given. After the first vaccine or placebo injection, samples were drawn on day 63. The sequenced sample was peripheral blood, obtained in a trial of Ad26.COV2.S vaccine versus placebo. The source of these receptors is a person aged 18-60 years who received the Ad26.COV2.S COVID-19 vaccine or a placebo.

V is TRBV7-6 and J is TRBJ2-7, with D uncertain. V was shortened by 5 bases and J by 3 bases, with 17 bases between the two germline ends. This CDR3 spans 15 amino acids. Germline values: CDR1 SGHVS, CDR2 FNYEAQ. The CDR3 DNA reads TGTGCCAGCAGCCCGGACCCAGGCCTGCTCTACGAGCAGTACTTC. Its translation: CASSPDPGLLYEQYF.

The chain uses TRBV6-5 and TRBJ1-1; D is unclear. The germline V and J ends were trimmed by 6 bases and 8 bases, with 13 bases remaining between them. CDR3 length equals 12 residues. The germline V gene has CDR1 MNHEY and CDR2 SVGAGI. CDR3 nucleotide sequence: TGTGCCAGCAGAGGCGTCCGCCAGGAAGCTTTCTTT. This sequence encodes CASRGVRQEAFF.

The chain has TRBV7-9 and TRBJ1-1, with D possibly TRBD1 on 5 matching bases. The V gene's germline CDR1 is SEHNR and CDR2 FQNEAQ (reference sequence). The V and J ends lost 6 bases and 2 bases respectively, with 16 bases between them. CDR3 length: 15 amino acids. CDR3 sequence (DNA): TGTGCCAGCAGATCCGAAGGGGTGCTTAACACTGAAGCTTTCTTT. Encoded protein: CASRSEGVLNTEAFF.

The chain is built from TRBV4-3 and TRBJ1-1; TRBD1 agrees at 10 bases. Germline CDR1 reads LGHNA; CDR2 reads YSLEER. The CDR3 runs to 16 residues. With V trimmed by 5 bases and J by 1 base, 7 bases remained unmatched. Here the CDR3 reads CASSSLTGGPNTEAFF. The CDR3 region has the DNA TGCGCCAGCAGCTCCTTGACAGGGGGCCCGAACACTGAAGCTTTCTTT.

Here the CDR3 DNA reads TGTGCCAGCAGGCACGGGTGGGAGACCCAGTACTTC. It is translated as CASRHGWETQYF. The genes are TRBV6-5 and TRBJ2-5; D is unresolved. The CDR3 consists of 12 residues. Trimming removed 6 bases from V and 5 bases from J, with 10 bases in between. Germline V gene sequence: CDR1 MNHEY, CDR2 SVGAGI.

This clone was seen a single time. The chain carries TRBV6-5 and TRBJ1-1; possibly TRBD1 for D (5 bases). Germline V gene data show CDR1 as MNHEY and CDR2 as SVGAGI. This CDR3 is built from 13 residues. The V end was cut by 6 bases, the J end by 7 bases, with 15 bases between. The CDR3 protein is CASSPSGLGEAFF. DNA for the CDR3: TGTGCCAGCAGCCCCTCGGGACTGGGTGAAGCTTTCTTT.

A single count supports this clone. The rearrangement uses TRBV7-2 and TRBJ1-3; 7 nucleotides match TRBD1. V was pared by 2 bases and J by 0 bases, with 4 bases of the junction left unmatched. The germline gives CDR1 SGHTA, CDR2 FQGNSA. This CDR3 is built from 16 residues. The CDR3 loop is CASSLRGPYSGNTIYF. For the CDR3, the DNA is TGTGCCAGCAGCTTAAGGGGGCCCTACTCTGGAAACACCATATATTTT.

This clone has a handful of counts. V is TRBV5-4 and J is TRBJ1-2; D perhaps matches TRBD1 (6 bases). Per germline, CDR1 SGHNT and CDR2 YYREEE (reference sequence). Between the trimmed V and J ends, which lost 5 bases and 4 bases, there was a span of 15 bases. The length of the CDR3 is 14 residues. The CDR3 nucleotides read TGTGCCAGCAGGGTTTGGGGGCGCACCTATGGCTACACCTTC. It codes for CASRVWGRTYGYTF.

The genes are TRBV7-8 and TRBJ2-3; 9 positions match TRBD2. The CDR3 length is 16 residues. V lost 6 bases and J lost 4; bases outside the gene matches: 11. Germline values: CDR1 SGHVS, CDR2 FQNEAQ. CDR3 sequence reads: CASSSSTSGLSDTQYF. The CDR3 nucleotides read TGTGCCAGCAGTTCCTCGACTAGCGGCCTTTCAGATACGCAGTATTTT. The complete variable domain, with remaining parts taken from reference TRBV7-8 and TRBJ2-3, reads GAGVSQSPRYKVAKRGQDVALRCDPISGHVSLFWYQQALGQGPEFLTYFQNEAQLDKSGLPSDRFFAERPEGSVSTLKIQRTQQEDSAVYLCASSSSTSGLSDTQYFGPGTRLTVL.

This clone was counted only a few times. V is TRBV7-9 and J is TRBJ2-2; 8 nucleotides agree with TRBD1. The junction had 15 bases not matched to a gene; V was cut back by 2 bases and J by 7 bases. In germline, CDR1 is SEHNR, CDR2 FQNEAQ (reference sequence). This CDR3 is 18 amino acids long. Written as DNA, the CDR3 is TGTGCCAGCAGCTTAAGGGGCTACGGACAGGGATATGGCGGGGAGCTGTTTTTT. It codes for CASSLRGYGQGYGGELFF.

This clone was counted only a few times. This rearrangement joins TRBV4-1 to TRBJ2-5, with D perhaps matching TRBD2 (7 bases). Trimming removed 0 bases from V and 4 bases from J, with 21 bases in between. Germline CDR1 is MGHRA and CDR2 is YSYEKL. The CDR3 sequence is 18 residues long. The CDR3 spells CASSQDRLSGGSGETQYF. CDR3 DNA: TGCGCCAGCAGCCAAGATAGGCTCTCGGGGGGCTCGGGAGAGACCCAGTACTTC.

The chain couples TRBV4-1 to TRBJ2-7; D not certain. CDR3 size: 18 residues. V lost 4 bases and J lost 6, with 28 bases in between. Germline CDR1 is MGHRA and CDR2 is YSYEKL. CDR3 DNA: TGCGCCAGCAGCCCAGGTTATCTTGGGGAAACCGGATCTGGCGAGCAGTACTTC. It codes for CASSPGYLGETGSGEQYF.

The J gene is TRBJ2-1, the V gene TRBV7-2, with D possibly TRBD1 on 7 matching bases. Germline loops: CDR1 SGHTA, CDR2 FQGNSA. This CDR3 is built from 14 residues. Trimming removed 5 bases at V and 12 bases at J, with 20 bases between. CDR3: CASSRGTEPMMQFF. CDR3 bases: TGTGCCAGCAGCCGGGGGACAGAACCAATGATGCAGTTCTTC.

The chain is built from TRBV5-1 and TRBJ1-4; 9 positions match TRBD1. Germline V CDR1 and CDR2: SGHRS, YFSETQ. This CDR3 contains 17 residues. V shed 4 bases and J 6 bases; nucleotides not matched to a gene: 13. The DNA for the CDR3 is TGCGCCAGCAGCCGTACCACAGGGGGCGGGGAAGATGAAAAACTGTTTTTT. This gives the protein CASSRTTGGGEDEKLFF.

This clone appeared once. V is TRBV25-1 and J is TRBJ1-1; D unclear. CDR1 and CDR2 from the germline V gene are MGHDK and SYGVNS. Between the trimmed V and J ends, which lost 4 bases and 7 bases, there was a span of 10 bases. The CDR3 is 12 amino acids. CDR3 bases: TGTGCCAGCAGTGGGATCGTGGGTGAAGCTTTCTTT. It yields the protein CASSGIVGEAFF.

This clone was seen more than once but under ten times. This chain links TRBV5-6 with TRBJ1-2; 12 positions agree with TRBD1. This CDR3 contains 16 residues. The V gene's germline CDR1 is SGHDT and CDR2 YYEEEE. V shed 4 bases, J shed 6 bases, and the junction held 10 bases outside the gene matches. This CDR3 is CASSRDRDRGLNGYTF. CDR3 coding DNA: TGTGCCAGCAGCCGGGACCGGGACAGGGGGCTAAATGGCTACACCTTC.

The CDR3 DNA reads as TGTGCCAGCAGCTTGAATTTGTACCGAACCGGGGAGCTGTTTTTT. It is translated as CASSLNLYRTGELFF. V is TRBV5-4 and J is TRBJ2-2; D not certain. Germline V gene sequence: CDR1 SGHNT, CDR2 YYREEE (reference sequence). V lost 1 base and J 5 bases, leaving 12 bases between the germline ends. This CDR3 spans 15 amino acids.

This chain connects TRBV29-1 to TRBJ1-4; a possible D gene is TRBD1 (6 bases). CDR1 and CDR2 from the germline V gene are SQVTM and ANQGSEA. The CDR3 is 13 amino acids. Trimming took 8 bases from V and 8 from J, leaving 18 bases between them. CDR3 DNA: TGCAGCATATCGGGGGCAGGCGGAGAAAAACTGTTTTTT. It translates to CSISGAGGEKLFF.

In DNA form, the CDR3 reads TGTGCCAGCAGCGGTACAGAGAAACTTAACTATGGCTACACCTTC. Protein sequence: CASSGTEKLNYGYTF. This rearrangement joins TRBV7-9 to TRBJ1-2; D uncertain. Trimming stripped 5 bases from V and 1 base from J, with 14 bases between. The CDR3 contains 15 residues. Germline-derived CDR1 and CDR2 are SEHNR and FQNEAQ (reference sequence).

The chain carries TRBV6-1 and TRBJ1-1; D remains unclear. The CDR3 extends over 14 amino acids. The V end was cut by 2 bases, the J end by 2 bases, with 9 bases between. Per germline, CDR1 MNHNS and CDR2 SASEGT. For the CDR3, the DNA is TGTGCCAGCAGTGAACTTGACCAAAACACTGAAGCTTTCTTT. Amino acid sequence: CASSELDQNTEAFF.

V is TRBV27 and J is TRBJ2-6; TRBD2 agrees at 7 bases. CDR3 length: 17 residues. Losses at the gene ends were 6 bases for V and 2 bases for J; bases not matched to a gene: 10. Germline V CDR1 and CDR2: MNHEY, SMNVEV (reference sequence). This chain's CDR3 is CASSPLAVVPGANVLTF. The CDR3 DNA reads TGTGCCAGCAGCCCCCTAGCGGTGGTTCCTGGGGCCAACGTCCTGACTTTC.

CDR3 residues: CATSGQGHYTGELFF. CDR3 bases: TGTGCCACCAGCGGGCAGGGACATTACACCGGGGAGCTGTTTTTT. The V call is TRBV15, the J call TRBJ2-2; D perhaps matches TRBD1 (6 bases). Germline assignment: CDR1 LNHNV and CDR2 YYDKDF (reference sequence). CDR3 length: 15 amino acids. Trimming removed 5 bases from V and 3 bases from J, with 13 bases in between.